The clone carrying this T cell receptor (beta chain) showed up just a few times. What it binds is not known. CDR1 LGHNA and CDR2 YSLEER come from the germline V gene. The CDR3 extends over 17 amino acids. The V gene end was trimmed by 0 bases and the J gene end by 6 bases; junction bases not matched to a gene: 10. This record comes from a study of T cells after yellow fever vaccination. Study outcomes and limitations: Weaker overall was a secondary response that nonetheless peaked faster, on day 5 versus 15. Re-detected after boosting: most primary clones, almost 97% of CD4 and about 85% of CD8.

They built TCR cDNA with 5'RACE template switching, a step that put in a universal primer site and UMIs. TCRdb re-analysed the 5' RACE reads in MiXCR, keeping a single row per CDR3 protein. The repertoire holds 350,000 to 450,000 distinct CDR3 sequences, with 6.2% as singletons. This TCR was recovered from a man aged 25-45 years who received the YFV17D yellow fever vaccine. The chain has TRBV4-3 and TRBJ2-7; 11 bases are a match to TRBD2. The material sequenced was PBMCs, taken 5 days after the yellow fever booster vaccination. CDR3 bases: TGCGCCAGCAGCCAAGATATCGGACTAGCGGGCCTCCTCGAGCAGTACTTC. This gives the protein CASSQDIGLAGLLEQYF.